What follows are 9 T cell receptor beta chains derived from one specimen sequenced in a study of cytomegalovirus exposure and HLA in healthy donors. The PCR contained 60 Vbeta and 13 Jbeta primers. The data were produced by immunoSEQ multiplex PCR, yet TCRdb's version contains in-frame clones alone and is incomplete. The table includes about 130,000 clones, around 70% detected once. What was sequenced was PBMCs. The receptors come from a man aged 40-50 years in good health and CMV-seropositive.

DNA of the CDR3: TGTGCCAGCAGCTTTGGGACAGGCAGGAACACTGAAGCTTTCTTT. Translating it yields CASSFGTGRNTEAFF. The chain is built from TRBV7-2 and TRBJ1-1, with 8 bases lining up with TRBD1. Germline CDR1 and CDR2: SGHTA and FQGNSA. V lost 3 bases and J lost 1; bases outside the gene matches: 4. There are 15 residues in the CDR3.

V is TRBV7-9 and J is TRBJ2-7, with a tentative D call TRBD2 (7 bases). CDR3 length: 16 residues. V was clipped by 5 bases and J by 3 bases, with 20 bases between them. The germline V gene has CDR1 SEHNR and CDR2 FQNEAQ (reference sequence). The DNA for the CDR3 is TGTGCCAGCAGCCCGGAGGGGGGGTGGACTAGCTACGAGCAGTACTTC. Translation gives CASSPEGGWTSYEQYF.

V usage is TRBV6-5 and J usage is TRBJ2-1; D uncertain. The CDR3 consists of 13 residues. Deletions cut 1 base from V and 7 bases from J, with 8 bases between. Germline CDR1 and CDR2: MNHEY and SVGAGI. CDR3: CASSYWADNEQFF. The CDR3 region has the DNA TGTGCCAGCAGTTACTGGGCCGATAATGAGCAGTTCTTC.

The CDR3 loop reads CASRRTGETGELFF. Written as DNA, the CDR3 is TGTGCCAGCAGAAGGACAGGGGAGACCGGGGAGCTGTTTTTT. V and J are TRBV9 and TRBJ2-2; 9 bases are a match to TRBD1. The germline CDR1 and CDR2 sequences are SGDLS and YYNGEE. The CDR3 loop spans 14 amino acids. V dropped 5 bases and J dropped 5; count of bases not matched to a gene: 4.

V is TRBV10-1 and J is TRBJ1-1; unclear D gene. The germline gives CDR1 WNHNN, CDR2 SYGVQD (reference sequence). The CDR3 is 14 residues long. Trimming took 3 bases from V and 5 from J, leaving 13 bases between them. The CDR3 here is CASSEGHTGTEAFF. The CDR3 DNA follows: TGCGCCAGCAGTGAAGGCCATACGGGGACTGAAGCTTTCTTT.

This clone came up a few times. The chain has TRBV11-1 and TRBJ1-1, with D maybe TRBD1 (6 bases). Germline values: CDR1 SGHAT, CDR2 FQDESV (reference sequence). The CDR3 sequence is 14 residues long. V was clipped by 2 bases and J by 5 bases, with 12 bases between them. CDR3 in amino acids: CASSLTGMVTEAFF. In DNA form, the CDR3 reads TGTGCCAGCAGCTTAACAGGGATGGTGACTGAAGCTTTCTTT.

The V and J genes are TRBV5-1 and TRBJ2-3; 10 positions match TRBD2. In germline, CDR1 is SGHRS, CDR2 YFSETQ. V lost 0 bases, J lost 6 bases, and 13 bases stayed unmatched. This CDR3 is 18 amino acids long. CDR3 region: CASSLERTSGFTSDTQYF. The CDR3, as DNA: TGCGCCAGCAGCTTGGAAAGGACTAGCGGCTTCACTAGTGATACGCAGTATTTT. The whole variable domain, remainder taken from reference TRBV5-1 and TRBJ2-3, is KAGVTQTPRYLIKTRGQQVTLSCSPISGHRSVSWYQQTPGQGLQFLFEYFSETQRNKGNFPGRFSGRQFSNSRSEMNVSTLELGDSALYLCASSLERTSGFTSDTQYFGPGTRLTVL.

V is TRBV30 and J is TRBJ2-5; 7 bases agree with TRBD1. The CDR3 covers 14 residues. Germline V lookup: CDR1 GTSNPN, CDR2 SVGIG (reference sequence). The trim removed 5 bases at V and 3 bases at J, leaving 9 bases unmatched. The CDR3 nucleotides are TGTGCCTGGGGGAAAGGGACAGCTGAAGAGACCCAGTACTTC. It codes for CAWGKGTAEETQYF.

J is TRBJ2-2 and V is TRBV19; TRBD2 matches 10 bases. CDR3 size: 17 residues. J gave up 5 bases and V 3 bases, and 9 bases lay outside the gene matches. Per the germline V gene, CDR1 is LNHDA and CDR2 is SQIVND (reference sequence). CDR3 protein: CASSIRASGSGTGELFF. The CDR3 nucleotides read TGTGCCAGTAGTATCAGGGCTAGCGGGAGCGGGACCGGGGAGCTGTTTTTT.